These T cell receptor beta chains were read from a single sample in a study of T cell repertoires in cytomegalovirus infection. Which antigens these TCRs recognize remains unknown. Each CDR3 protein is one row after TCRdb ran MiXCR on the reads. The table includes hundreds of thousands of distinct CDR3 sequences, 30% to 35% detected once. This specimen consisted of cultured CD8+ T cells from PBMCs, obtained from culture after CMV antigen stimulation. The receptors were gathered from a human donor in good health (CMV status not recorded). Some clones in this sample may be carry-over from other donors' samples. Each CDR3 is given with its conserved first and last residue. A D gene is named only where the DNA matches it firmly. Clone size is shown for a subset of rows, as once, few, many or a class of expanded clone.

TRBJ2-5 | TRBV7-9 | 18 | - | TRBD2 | CASLSTSLAGSVEETQYF | TGTGCCAGCCTCTCAACGTCACTAGCGGGATCAGTGGAGGAGACCCAGTACTTC
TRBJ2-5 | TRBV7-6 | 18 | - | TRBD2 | CVSSLSGGLAGSQETQYF | TGTGTCAGCAGCTTAAGTGGGGGACTAGCGGGGAGCCAAGAGACCCAGTACTTC
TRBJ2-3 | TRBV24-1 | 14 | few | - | CATRARGAADTQYF | TGTGCCACCAGGGCCAGGGGGGCAGCAGATACGCAGTATTTT
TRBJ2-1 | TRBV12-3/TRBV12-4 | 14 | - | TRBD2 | CASSSGLAKNEQFF | TGTGCCAGCAGTTCGGGACTAGCTAAAAATGAGCAGTTCTTC
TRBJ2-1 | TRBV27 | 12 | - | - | CASSFPFGEQFF | TGTGCCAGCAGTTTCCCCTTTGGGGAGCAGTTCTTC
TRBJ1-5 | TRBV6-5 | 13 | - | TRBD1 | CASWQGGNQPQHF | TGTGCCAGCTGGCAGGGGGGCAATCAGCCCCAGCATTTT
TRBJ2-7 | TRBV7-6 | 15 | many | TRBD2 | CASSSTSGLYYEQYF | TGTGCCAGCAGCTCAACTAGCGGCCTTTACTACGAGCAGTACTTC
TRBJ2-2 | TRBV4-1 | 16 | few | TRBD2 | CASSQGTGGLTGELFF | TGCGCCAGCAGCCAGGGTACGGGGGGTTTGACCGGGGAGCTGTTTTTT
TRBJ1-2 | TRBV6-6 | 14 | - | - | CASSESAGPMGYTF | TGTGCCAGCAGCGAGTCGGCGGGCCCTATGGGCTACACCTTC
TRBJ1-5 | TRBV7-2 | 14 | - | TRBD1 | CVSSLNTGVQPQHF | TGTGTCAGCAGCTTAAACACAGGGGTTCAGCCCCAGCATTTT
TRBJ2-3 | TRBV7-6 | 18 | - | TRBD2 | CADVGLTSGGPSTDTQYF | TGTGCCGATGTCGGACTCACTAGCGGGGGGCCTAGCACAGATACGCAGTATTTT
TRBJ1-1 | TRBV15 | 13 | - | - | CATSRGGRKGAFF | TGTGCCACCAGCAGAGGTGGGCGGAAGGGGGCTTTCTTT
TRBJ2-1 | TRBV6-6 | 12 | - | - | CASSLGQDEQFF | TGTGCCAGCAGTCTGGGGCAGGATGAGCAGTTCTTC
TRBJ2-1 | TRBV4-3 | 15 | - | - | CASSQERSVNEKQFF | TGCGCCAGCAGCCAAGAGAGGTCAGTAAACGAAAAGCAGTTCTTC
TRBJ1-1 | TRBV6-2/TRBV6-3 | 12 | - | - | CASSQGENEAFF | TGTGCCAGCAGTCAAGGGGAGAATGAAGCTTTCTTT
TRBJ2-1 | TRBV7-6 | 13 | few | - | CASSKVISNEQFF | TGTGCCAGCAGCAAGGTCATTTCCAATGAGCAGTTCTTC
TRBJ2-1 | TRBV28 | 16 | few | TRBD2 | CASSFRGLAGVNEQFF | TGTGCCAGCAGTTTTAGAGGACTAGCGGGGGTCAATGAGCAGTTCTTC
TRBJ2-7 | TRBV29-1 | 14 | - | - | CSVTQAGPSYEQYF | TGCAGCGTGACCCAAGCGGGCCCATCCTACGAGCAGTACTTC
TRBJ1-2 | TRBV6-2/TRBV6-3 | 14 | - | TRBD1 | CASEGTGKRFGYTF | TGTGCCAGCGAGGGGACAGGGAAGCGCTTTGGCTACACCTTC
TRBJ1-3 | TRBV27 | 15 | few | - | CASSLGQVSGNTIYF | TGTGCCAGCAGCCTAGGGCAGGTCTCTGGAAACACCATATATTTT
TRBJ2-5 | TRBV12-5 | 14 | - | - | CASGLTSLEETQYF | TGTGCTAGTGGTTTGACTAGTTTGGAAGAGACCCAGTACTTC
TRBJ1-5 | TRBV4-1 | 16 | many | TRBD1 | CASSQGEGTGNQPQHF | TGCGCCAGCAGCCAAGGAGAGGGGACAGGGAATCAGCCCCAGCATTTT
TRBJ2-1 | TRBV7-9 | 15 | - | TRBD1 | CASSSPGGADNEQFF | TGTGCCAGCAGCAGCCCAGGGGGCGCGGACAATGAGCAGTTCTTC
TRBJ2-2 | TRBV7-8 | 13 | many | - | CASSLAGGPELFF | TGTGCCAGCAGCTTAGCGGGGGGCCCGGAGCTGTTTTTT